This T cell receptor (beta chain) is drawn from a study of identifying expanded T cells in peripheral blood. This clone was seen only a few times. Antigen: not known. Germline CDR1 and CDR2: SGHRS and YFSETQ. CDR3 length: 13 residues. Trimming removed 6 bases at V and 4 bases at J, with 13 bases between. Clones were sequenced by immunoSEQ multiplex PCR, and TCRdb holds only the in-frame ones, with some missing. The table lists over 90,000 clones, over 75% of them singletons. Study-wide findings and caveats: Variance in clone template counts between roughly 2-week samples significantly increased with total template count across all healthy donors. Over around two and four weeks, about 15 and 19 clones changed, versus more than 1 between replicates.

The rearrangement joins TRBV5-1 to TRBJ1-1; D is uncertain. This clonotype was obtained from a person aged 18 to 70 in good health. The sequenced sample was blood. The chain's CDR3 is CASTRGEGTEAFF. CDR3 bases: TGCGCCAGCACCCGCGGGGAGGGCACTGAAGCTTTCTTT.